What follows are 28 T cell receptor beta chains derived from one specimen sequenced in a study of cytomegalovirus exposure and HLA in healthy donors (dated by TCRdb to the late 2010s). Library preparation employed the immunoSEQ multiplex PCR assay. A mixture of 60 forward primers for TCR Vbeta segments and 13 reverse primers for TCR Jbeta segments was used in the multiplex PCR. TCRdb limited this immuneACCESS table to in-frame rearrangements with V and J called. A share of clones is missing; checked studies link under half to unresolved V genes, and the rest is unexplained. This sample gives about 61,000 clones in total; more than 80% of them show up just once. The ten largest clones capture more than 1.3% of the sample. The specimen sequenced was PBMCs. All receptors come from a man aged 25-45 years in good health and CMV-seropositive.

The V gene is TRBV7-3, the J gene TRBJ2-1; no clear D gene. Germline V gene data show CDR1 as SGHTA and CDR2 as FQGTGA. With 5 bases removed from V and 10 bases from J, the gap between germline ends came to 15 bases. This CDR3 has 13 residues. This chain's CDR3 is CASSTAQSKEQFF. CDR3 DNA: TGTGCCAGCAGCACAGCTCAGTCAAAGGAGCAGTTCTTC.

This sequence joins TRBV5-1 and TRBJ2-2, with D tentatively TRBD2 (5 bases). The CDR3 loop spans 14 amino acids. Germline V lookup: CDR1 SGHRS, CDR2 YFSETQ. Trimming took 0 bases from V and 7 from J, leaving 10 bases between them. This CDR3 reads CASSLVEANGELFF. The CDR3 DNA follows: TGCGCCAGCAGCTTGGTGGAGGCGAACGGGGAGCTGTTTTTT. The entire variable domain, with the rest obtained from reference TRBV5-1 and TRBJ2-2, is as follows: KAGVTQTPRYLIKTRGQQVTLSCSPISGHRSVSWYQQTPGQGLQFLFEYFSETQRNKGNFPGRFSGRQFSNSRSEMNVSTLELGDSALYLCASSLVEANGELFFGEGSRLTVL.

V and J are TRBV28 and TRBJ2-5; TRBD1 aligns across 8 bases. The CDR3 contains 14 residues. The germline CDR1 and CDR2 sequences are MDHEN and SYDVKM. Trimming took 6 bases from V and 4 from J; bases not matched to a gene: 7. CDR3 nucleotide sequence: TGTGCCAGCAGGATCAGGGGGCGAAGAGAGACCCAGTACTTC. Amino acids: CASRIRGRRETQYF.

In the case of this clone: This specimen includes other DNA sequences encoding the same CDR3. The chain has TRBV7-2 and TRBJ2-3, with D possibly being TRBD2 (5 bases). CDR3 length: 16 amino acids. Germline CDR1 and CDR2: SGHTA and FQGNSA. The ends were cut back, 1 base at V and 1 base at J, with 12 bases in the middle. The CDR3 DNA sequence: TGTGCCAGCAGCTTAGTGAGTGGGAGTGGCACAGATACGCAGTATTTT. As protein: CASSLVSGSGTDTQYF.

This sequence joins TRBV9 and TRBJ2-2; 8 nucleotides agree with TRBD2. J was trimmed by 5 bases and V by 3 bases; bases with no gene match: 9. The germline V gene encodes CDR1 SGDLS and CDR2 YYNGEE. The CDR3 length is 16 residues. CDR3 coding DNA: TGTGCCAGCAGCGCCCCGAGGGAGCGGGAGACCGGGGAGCTGTTTTTT. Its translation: CASSAPRERETGELFF. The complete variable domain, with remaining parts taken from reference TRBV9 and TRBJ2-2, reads DSGVTQTPKHLITATGQRVTLRCSPRSGDLSVYWYQQSLDQGLQFLIQYYNGEERAKGNILERFSAQQFPDLHSELNLSSLELGDSALYFCASSAPRERETGELFFGEGSRLTVL.

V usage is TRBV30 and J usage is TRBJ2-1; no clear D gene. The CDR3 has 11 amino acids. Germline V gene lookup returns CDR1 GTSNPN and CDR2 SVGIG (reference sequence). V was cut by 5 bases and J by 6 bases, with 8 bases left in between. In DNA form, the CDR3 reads TGTGCCTGGGGCAGTATCAATGAGCAGTTCTTC. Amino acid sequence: CAWGSINEQFF.

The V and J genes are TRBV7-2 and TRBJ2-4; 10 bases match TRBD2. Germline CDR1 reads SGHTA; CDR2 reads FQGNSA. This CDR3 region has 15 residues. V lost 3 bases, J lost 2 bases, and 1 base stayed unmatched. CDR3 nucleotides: TGTGCCAGCAGCTTGGGACTAGCGTCCAAAAACATTCAGTACTTC. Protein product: CASSLGLASKNIQYF.

The CDR3 DNA reads as TGCGCCAGCAGCGTGGGACTAGCGGGCTACAATGAGCAGTTCTTC. It translates to CASSVGLAGYNEQFF. The V call is TRBV5-1, the J call TRBJ2-1; TRBD2 matches at 12 bases. The CDR3 is 15 amino acids. Germline CDR1 SGHRS, CDR2 YFSETQ. Germline trimming cut 4 bases from V and 3 bases from J; bases unmatched to any gene: 2.

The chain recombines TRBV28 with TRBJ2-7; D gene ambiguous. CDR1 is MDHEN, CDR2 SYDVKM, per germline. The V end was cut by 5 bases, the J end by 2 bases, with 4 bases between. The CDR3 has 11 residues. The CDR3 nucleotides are TGTGCCAGCAGTCAAACCTACGAGCAGTACTTC. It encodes CASSQTYEQYF. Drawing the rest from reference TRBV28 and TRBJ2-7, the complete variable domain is DVKVTQSSRYLVKRTGEKVFLECVQDMDHENMFWYRQDPGLGLRLIYFSYDVKMKEKGDIPEGYSVSREKKERFSLILESASTNQTSMYLCASSQTYEQYFGPGTRLTVT.

In DNA form, the CDR3 reads TGTGCCAGCAGCGTATCAGGGAGCAATCAGCCCCAGCATTTT. Translation: CASSVSGSNQPQHF. The rearrangement uses TRBV9 and TRBJ1-5; D might be TRBD1 (5 bases). The CDR3 has 14 residues. The V end was cut by 1 base, the J end by 1 base, with 6 bases between. The germline CDR1 and CDR2 sequences are SGDLS and YYNGEE.

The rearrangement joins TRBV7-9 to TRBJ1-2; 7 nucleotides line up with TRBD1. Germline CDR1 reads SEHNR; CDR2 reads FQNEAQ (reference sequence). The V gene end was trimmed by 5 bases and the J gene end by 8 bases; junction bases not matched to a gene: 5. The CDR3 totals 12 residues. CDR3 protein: CASSPRQGGYTF. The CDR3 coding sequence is TGTGCCAGCAGCCCGAGACAGGGAGGCTACACCTTC.

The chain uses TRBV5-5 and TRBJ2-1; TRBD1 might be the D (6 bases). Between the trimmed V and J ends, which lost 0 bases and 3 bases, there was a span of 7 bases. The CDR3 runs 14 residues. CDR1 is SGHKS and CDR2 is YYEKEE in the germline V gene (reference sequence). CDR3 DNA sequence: TGTGCCAGCAGCTTGGGGGGGCTCTACAATGAGCAGTTCTTC. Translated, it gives CASSLGGLYNEQFF. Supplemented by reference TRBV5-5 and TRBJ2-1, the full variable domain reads DAGVTQSPTHLIKTRGQQVTLRCSPISGHKSVSWYQQVLGQGPQFIFQYYEKEERGRGNFPDRFSARQFPNYSSELNVNALLLGDSALYLCASSLGGLYNEQFFGPGTRLTVL.

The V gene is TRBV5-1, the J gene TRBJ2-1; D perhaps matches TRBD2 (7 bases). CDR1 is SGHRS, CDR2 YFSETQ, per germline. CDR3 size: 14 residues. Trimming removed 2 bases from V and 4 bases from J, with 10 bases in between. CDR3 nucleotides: TGCGCCAGCAGCTTAGCGGGACAATACAATGAGCAGTTCTTC. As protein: CASSLAGQYNEQFF.

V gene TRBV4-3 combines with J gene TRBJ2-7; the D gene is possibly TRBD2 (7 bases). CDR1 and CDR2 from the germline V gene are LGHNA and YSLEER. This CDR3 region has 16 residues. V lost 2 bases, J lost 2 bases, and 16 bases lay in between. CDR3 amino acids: CASSQSRGAYAYEQYF. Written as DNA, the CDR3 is TGCGCCAGCAGCCAATCCCGGGGGGCCTACGCCTACGAGCAGTACTTC.

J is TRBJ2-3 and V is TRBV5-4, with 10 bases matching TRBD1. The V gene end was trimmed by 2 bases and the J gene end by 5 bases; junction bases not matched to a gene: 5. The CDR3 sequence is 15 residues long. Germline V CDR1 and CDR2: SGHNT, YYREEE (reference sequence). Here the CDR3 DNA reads TGTGCCAGCAGCTTTGGGACAGGGGCAGGAGATACGCAGTATTTT. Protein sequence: CASSFGTGAGDTQYF.

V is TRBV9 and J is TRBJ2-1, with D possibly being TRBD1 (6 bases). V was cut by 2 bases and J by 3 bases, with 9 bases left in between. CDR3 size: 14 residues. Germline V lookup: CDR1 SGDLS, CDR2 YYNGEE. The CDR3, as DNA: TGTGCCAGCAGCGTGACGGGACACTACAATGAGCAGTTCTTC. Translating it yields CASSVTGHYNEQFF.

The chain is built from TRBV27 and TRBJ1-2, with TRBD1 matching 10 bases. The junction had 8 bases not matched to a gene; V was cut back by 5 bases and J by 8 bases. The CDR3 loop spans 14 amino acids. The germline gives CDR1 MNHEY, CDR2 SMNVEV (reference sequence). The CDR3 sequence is CASSADRGLGGYTF. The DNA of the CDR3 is TGTGCCAGCAGTGCAGACAGGGGGCTGGGGGGCTACACCTTC.

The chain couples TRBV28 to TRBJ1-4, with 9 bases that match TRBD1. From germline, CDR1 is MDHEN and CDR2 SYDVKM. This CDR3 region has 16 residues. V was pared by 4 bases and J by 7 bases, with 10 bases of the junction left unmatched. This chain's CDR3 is CASSYTTGGSGEKLFF. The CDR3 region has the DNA TGTGCCAGCAGTTACACCACAGGGGGCAGCGGTGAAAAACTGTTTTTT.

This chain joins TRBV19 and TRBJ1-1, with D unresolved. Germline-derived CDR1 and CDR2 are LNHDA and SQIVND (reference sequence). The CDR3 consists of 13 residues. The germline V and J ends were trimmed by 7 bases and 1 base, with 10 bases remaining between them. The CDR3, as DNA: TGTGCCAGTAAGCCGACACGGAACACTGAAGCTTTCTTT. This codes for CASKPTRNTEAFF. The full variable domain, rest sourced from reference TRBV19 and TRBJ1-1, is DGGITQSPKYLFRKEGQNVTLSCEQNLNHDAMYWYRQDPGQGLRLIYYSQIVNDFQKGDIAEGYSVSREKKESFPLTVTSAQKNPTAFYLCASKPTRNTEAFFGQGTRLTVV.

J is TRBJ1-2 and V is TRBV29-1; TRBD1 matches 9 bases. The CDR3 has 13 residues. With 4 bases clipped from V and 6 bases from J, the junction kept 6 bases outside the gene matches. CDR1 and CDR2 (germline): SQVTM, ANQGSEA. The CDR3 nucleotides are TGCAGCGTTGGGGACAGGGCTGTAGATGGCTACACCTTC. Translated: CSVGDRAVDGYTF. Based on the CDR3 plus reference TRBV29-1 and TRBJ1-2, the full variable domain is SAVISQKPSRDICQRGTSLTIQCQVDSQVTMMFWYRQQPGQSLTLIATANQGSEATYESGFVIDKFPISRPNLTFSTLTVSNMSPEDSSIYLCSVGDRAVDGYTFGSGTRLTVV.

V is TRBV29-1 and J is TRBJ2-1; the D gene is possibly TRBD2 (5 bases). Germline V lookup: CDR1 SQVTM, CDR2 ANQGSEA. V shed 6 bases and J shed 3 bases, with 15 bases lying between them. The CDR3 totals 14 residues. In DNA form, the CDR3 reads TGCAGCGTACTTTCAATAGGAGGCTACAATGAGCAGTTCTTC. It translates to CSVLSIGGYNEQFF.

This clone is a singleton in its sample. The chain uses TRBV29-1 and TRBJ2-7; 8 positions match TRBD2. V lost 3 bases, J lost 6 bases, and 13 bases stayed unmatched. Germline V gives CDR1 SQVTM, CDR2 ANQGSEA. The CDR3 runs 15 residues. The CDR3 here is CSVDTGRAAGGEQYF. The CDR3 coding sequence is TGCAGCGTTGATACCGGGAGGGCCGCCGGCGGCGAGCAGTACTTC.

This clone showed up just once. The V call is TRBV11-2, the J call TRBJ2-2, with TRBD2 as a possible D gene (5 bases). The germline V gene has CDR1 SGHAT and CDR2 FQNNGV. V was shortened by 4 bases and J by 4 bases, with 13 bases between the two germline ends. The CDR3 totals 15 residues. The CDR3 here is CASSYSQRATGELFF. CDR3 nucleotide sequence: TGTGCCAGCAGCTACTCTCAGAGGGCCACCGGGGAGCTGTTTTTT.

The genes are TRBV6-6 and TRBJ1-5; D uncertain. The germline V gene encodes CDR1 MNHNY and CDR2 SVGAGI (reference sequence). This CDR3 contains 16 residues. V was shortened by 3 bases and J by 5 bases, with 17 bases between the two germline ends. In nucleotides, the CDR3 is TGTGCCAGCAGTTATCGGGAGGGAAGGGAGGATCAGCCCCAGCATTTT. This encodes CASSYREGREDQPQHF.

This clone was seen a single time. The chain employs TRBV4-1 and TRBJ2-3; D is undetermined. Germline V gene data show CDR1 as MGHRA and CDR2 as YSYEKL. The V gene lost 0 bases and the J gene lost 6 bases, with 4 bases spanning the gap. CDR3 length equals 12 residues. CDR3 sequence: CASSQDRDTQYF. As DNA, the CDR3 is TGCGCCAGCAGCCAAGATCGGGATACGCAGTATTTT.

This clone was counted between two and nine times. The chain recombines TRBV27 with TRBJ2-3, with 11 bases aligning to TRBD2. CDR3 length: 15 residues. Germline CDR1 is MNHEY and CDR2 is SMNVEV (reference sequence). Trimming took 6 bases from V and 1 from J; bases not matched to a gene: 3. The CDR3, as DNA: TGTGCCAGCAGCCAACTAGCGGGAGGCACAGATACGCAGTATTTT. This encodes CASSQLAGGTDTQYF.

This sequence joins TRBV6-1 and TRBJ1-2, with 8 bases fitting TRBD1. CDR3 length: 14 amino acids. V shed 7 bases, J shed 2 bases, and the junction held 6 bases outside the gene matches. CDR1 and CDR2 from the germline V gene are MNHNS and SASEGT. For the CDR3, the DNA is TGTGCCAGCACTCTGGACAGGGTAAACTATGGCTACACCTTC. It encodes CASTLDRVNYGYTF.

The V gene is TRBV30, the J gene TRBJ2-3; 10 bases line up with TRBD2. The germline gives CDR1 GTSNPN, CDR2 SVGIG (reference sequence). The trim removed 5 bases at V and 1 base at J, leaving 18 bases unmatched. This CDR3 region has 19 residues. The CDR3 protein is CAWEGSSGRAMMGTDTQYF. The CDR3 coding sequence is TGTGCCTGGGAGGGCTCGAGCGGGAGGGCGATGATGGGCACAGATACGCAGTATTTT. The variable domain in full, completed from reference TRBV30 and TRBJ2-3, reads SQTIHQWPATLVQPVGSPLSLECTVEGTSNPNLYWYRQAAGRGLQLLFYSVGIGQISSEVPQNLSASRPQDRQFILSSKKLLLSDSGFYLCAWEGSSGRAMMGTDTQYFGPGTRLTVL.